The 32 T cell receptor beta chains reported below all come from one sample, sequenced in a study of cytomegalovirus exposure and HLA in healthy donors. The PCR was carried out with 60 Vbeta primers and 13 Jbeta primers. The protocol was immunoSEQ multiplex PCR, while the TCRdb copy is restricted to in-frame clones and leaves out a portion. The sample shows 120,000 or so clones, roughly 86% of them seen only once. The specimen sequenced was PBMCs. These receptors all stem from a man aged 18 to 29 in good health and CMV-seronegative.

The chain employs TRBV9 and TRBJ2-2, with 13 bases lining up with TRBD2. Trimming at V came to 3 bases and at J to 6 bases, leaving 5 bases not matched to a gene. Germline V CDR1 and CDR2: SGDLS, YYNGEE. This CDR3 contains 16 residues. In nucleotides, the CDR3 is TGTGCCAGCAGCGGGGGACTAGCGGGGAAGGCCGGGGAGCTGTTTTTT. Protein: CASSGGLAGKAGELFF.

In its sample, this clone was seen once. V gene TRBV5-4 combines with J gene TRBJ2-1; D possibly corresponds to TRBD2 (7 bases). V dropped 4 bases and J dropped 3 bases, with 17 bases sitting between them. Germline loops: CDR1 SGHNT, CDR2 YYREEE (reference sequence). This CDR3 is 16 amino acids long. This CDR3 reads CASSPRGGEDYNEQFF. Here the CDR3 DNA reads TGTGCCAGCAGCCCGAGGGGGGGGGAAGACTACAATGAGCAGTTCTTC. Looking up the rest from reference TRBV5-4 and TRBJ2-1 gives the full variable domain: ETGVTQSPTHLIKTRGQQVTLRCSSQSGHNTVSWYQQALGQGPQFIFQYYREEENGRGNFPPRFSGLQFPNYSSELNVNALELDDSALYLCASSPRGGEDYNEQFFGPGTRLTVL.

This clone was detected only a few times. The V call is TRBV27, the J call TRBJ1-1; 9 nucleotides align to TRBD1. Trimming cost V 5 bases and J 5 bases; bases outside gene matches: 9. Germline V gives CDR1 MNHEY, CDR2 SMNVEV (reference sequence). The CDR3 is made up of 15 amino acids. CDR3 in amino acids: CASSPIAGTGTEAFF. Here the CDR3 DNA reads TGTGCCAGCAGTCCGATAGCTGGGACAGGGACTGAAGCTTTCTTT.

J is TRBJ1-5 and V is TRBV18, with D possibly matching TRBD1 (6 bases). V lost 5 bases to trimming and J lost 6 bases, with 14 bases between them. Germline CDR1 and CDR2: KGHSH and LQKENI. The CDR3 runs 14 residues. Here the CDR3 DNA reads TGTGCCAGCTCATCTCAGGGGAAGGGTCAGCCCCAGCATTTT. Translating it yields CASSSQGKGQPQHF.

V and J are TRBV5-6 and TRBJ2-5; a weak D match, TRBD1 (6 bases). Germline-derived CDR1 and CDR2 are SGHDT and YYEEEE. The CDR3 consists of 14 residues. The V end lost 1 base, the J end lost 5 bases, and 12 bases lay between the germline ends. The CDR3 protein is CASSLPSGAETQYF. CDR3 nucleotide sequence: TGTGCCAGCAGCTTGCCTTCAGGGGCCGAGACCCAGTACTTC.

A few counts support this clone. This chain joins TRBV18 and TRBJ2-7; TRBD1 might be the D (5 bases). Germline V gene data show CDR1 as KGHSH and CDR2 as LQKENI. V gave up 2 bases and J gave up 3 bases, with 17 bases separating them. The CDR3 extends over 16 amino acids. The CDR3, as DNA: TGTGCCAGCTCACCAGGGCAGGGTAAGGGATACTACGAGCAGTACTTC. Protein: CASSPGQGKGYYEQYF.

The chain has TRBV7-8 and TRBJ1-1; D possibly corresponds to TRBD1 (6 bases). V gave up 2 bases and J gave up 2 bases, with 12 bases separating them. The CDR3 covers 15 residues. Looked up from germline, CDR1 is SGHVS and CDR2 is FQNEAQ. The CDR3: CASSLPRTVNTEAFF. The CDR3 coding sequence is TGTGCCAGCAGCTTACCGAGGACAGTAAACACTGAAGCTTTCTTT.

The chain employs TRBV11-1 and TRBJ2-1; 7 bases line up with TRBD2. This CDR3 is built from 18 residues. V shed 4 bases and J 4 bases; nucleotides not matched to a gene: 16. Germline V lookup: CDR1 SGHAT, CDR2 FQDESV (reference sequence). DNA for the CDR3: TGTGCCAGCAGCTCCACCGGGCGAGCGGGGAGGATATACAATGAGCAGTTCTTC. Translation gives CASSSTGRAGRIYNEQFF.

The V call is TRBV6-5, the J call TRBJ1-2, with a possible D match to TRBD1 (5 bases). The CDR3 is 15 residues long. Germline V CDR1 and CDR2: MNHEY, SVGAGI. Trimming stripped 6 bases from V and 8 bases from J, with 22 bases between. CDR3 in amino acids: CASSPGSPPASGYTF. In nucleotides, the CDR3 is TGTGCCAGCAGCCCAGGGTCACCCCCTGCGTCGGGCTACACCTTC.

CDR3 in amino acids: CASSLRGNGNEQFF. The CDR3 DNA reads as TGTGCCAGCAGCCTCAGGGGGAACGGCAATGAGCAGTTCTTC. The chain recombines TRBV5-6 with TRBJ2-1; 7 positions match TRBD1. CDR3 length equals 14 residues. V shed 4 bases, J shed 6 bases, and the junction held 7 bases outside the gene matches. Germline CDR1 reads SGHDT; CDR2 reads YYEEEE.

This clone was picked up a small number of times. Relative to the germline gene, one junction end is altered; a read error may explain this. The chain employs TRBV5-6 and TRBJ1-1, with a possible D match to TRBD1 (6 bases). This CDR3 contains 13 residues. In germline, CDR1 is SGHDT, CDR2 YYEEEE. CDR3 region: CASSLDRNTEAFF. In nucleotides, the CDR3 is TGTGCCAGCAGTTTGGACAGGAACACTGAAGCTTTCTTT.

The chain employs TRBV5-1 and TRBJ2-5, with D maybe TRBD1 (6 bases). The CDR3 is made up of 15 amino acids. The V end was cut by 2 bases, the J end by 4 bases, with 15 bases between. Germline values: CDR1 SGHRS, CDR2 YFSETQ. The CDR3 nucleotides read TGCGCCAGCAGCTTAGGGGACACGATGGGAGAGACCCAGTACTTC. As protein: CASSLGDTMGETQYF.

The J gene is TRBJ1-1, the V gene TRBV27, with D possibly being TRBD1 (6 bases). Trimming removed 7 bases from V and 4 bases from J, with 16 bases in between. CDR1 and CDR2 (germline): MNHEY, SMNVEV (reference sequence). This CDR3 spans 14 amino acids. The CDR3 sequence: CASKWQGHGTEAFF. Written as DNA, the CDR3 is TGTGCCAGCAAGTGGCAGGGGCACGGCACTGAAGCTTTCTTT.

The chain employs TRBV9 and TRBJ2-1; 8 nucleotides match TRBD2. Germline V gene lookup returns CDR1 SGDLS and CDR2 YYNGEE. The CDR3 runs to 15 residues. V lost 3 bases to trimming and J lost 7 bases; unmatched junction nucleotides: 9. CDR3 loop: CASSDRGSGENEQFF. CDR3 nucleotide sequence: TGTGCCAGCAGCGACCGGGGTAGCGGGGAAAATGAGCAGTTCTTC.

This chain joins TRBV6-6 and TRBJ2-2; 11 bases align to TRBD2. The germline V gene has CDR1 MNHNY and CDR2 SVGAGI (reference sequence). V dropped 5 bases and J dropped 5; count of bases not matched to a gene: 4. There are 15 residues in the CDR3. The CDR3 sequence is CASSPSGGRTGELFF. In DNA, the CDR3 is TGTGCCAGCAGTCCTAGCGGGGGGCGGACCGGGGAGCTGTTTTTT.

The V gene is TRBV5-5, the J gene TRBJ1-2; a possible D gene is TRBD1 (6 bases). V was trimmed by 4 bases and J by 4 bases, leaving 11 bases between them. The length of the CDR3 is 13 residues. The germline CDR1 and CDR2 sequences are SGHKS and YYEKEE (reference sequence). In DNA, the CDR3 is TGTGCCAGCAGCCCGGACAGTGGCTATGGCTACACCTTC. Translating gives CASSPDSGYGYTF. Looking up the rest from reference TRBV5-5 and TRBJ1-2 gives the full variable domain: DAGVTQSPTHLIKTRGQQVTLRCSPISGHKSVSWYQQVLGQGPQFIFQYYEKEERGRGNFPDRFSARQFPNYSSELNVNALLLGDSALYLCASSPDSGYGYTFGSGTRLTVV.

The chain has TRBV1 and TRBJ2-5; the table gives TRBD2 as D, unverified against the DNA. TRBV1 is reported as a pseudogene. This CDR3 is built from 15 residues. CDR3 DNA: TGCACCAGCAGCCTGGGATCGCTAGCGGGGAAGACCCAGTACTTC. It encodes CTSSLGSLAGKTQYF.

This clone was picked up a small number of times. The V call is TRBV7-2, the J call TRBJ2-1; 8 bases fit TRBD1. The junction had 5 bases not matched to a gene; V was cut back by 4 bases and J by 9 bases. Germline loops: CDR1 SGHTA, CDR2 FQGNSA. This CDR3 has 13 residues. The chain's CDR3 is CASSSRTGLEQFF. CDR3 bases: TGTGCCAGCAGCTCAAGGACAGGGCTTGAGCAGTTCTTC.

The rearrangement uses TRBV27 and TRBJ1-2, with TRBD1 identical over 12 bases. CDR1 MNHEY and CDR2 SMNVEV come from the germline V gene (reference sequence). The V gene end was trimmed by 6 bases and the J gene end by 8 bases; junction bases not matched to a gene: 16. There are 17 residues in the CDR3. The CDR3, as DNA: TGTGCCAGCAGACCCGGGACAGGGGGCCCGACCGCGCAGGGCTACACCTTC. Protein product: CASRPGTGGPTAQGYTF.

The J gene is TRBJ2-1, the V gene TRBV11-3; the match to TRBD2 covers 7 bases. Germline assignment: CDR1 SGHNT and CDR2 YENEEA. V lost 1 base and J lost 7; bases outside the gene matches: 4. The CDR3 is 14 amino acids. The CDR3 region has the DNA TGTGCCAGCAGCTTAGTCCACGGGGGGAATGAGCAGTTCTTC. Residues: CASSLVHGGNEQFF.

This chain connects TRBV7-8 to TRBJ1-5, with D perhaps matching TRBD1 (5 bases). The CDR3 consists of 17 residues. The germline V gene has CDR1 SGHVS and CDR2 FQNEAQ. Trimming pared 0 bases from V and 0 bases from J, leaving 12 bases between. The CDR3 coding sequence is TGTGCCAGCAGCTTAGCGCCGGCAGGGATTAGCAATCAGCCCCAGCATTTT. Protein product: CASSLAPAGISNQPQHF. Full variable domain (remainder filled in from reference TRBV7-8 and TRBJ1-5): GAGVSQSPRYKVAKRGQDVALRCDPISGHVSLFWYQQALGQGPEFLTYFQNEAQLDKSGLPSDRFFAERPEGSVSTLKIQRTQQEDSAVYLCASSLAPAGISNQPQHFGDGTRLSIL.

The gene calls are TRBV19 and TRBJ1-5; D perhaps matches TRBD1 (5 bases). Per the germline V gene, CDR1 is LNHDA and CDR2 is SQIVND (reference sequence). The length of the CDR3 is 11 residues. The CDR3 DNA reads TGTGCACTGGGGGGACATCAGCCCCAGCATTTT. Protein: CALGGHQPQHF.

CDR3 loop: CASSAGTRTPFSYNEQFF. In DNA form, the CDR3 reads TGTGCCAGCAGCGCCGGGACTCGAACCCCTTTCTCCTACAATGAGCAGTTCTTC. The chain joins TRBV7-3 to TRBJ2-1; D may be TRBD2 (6 bases). Germline CDR1 is SGHTA and CDR2 is FQGTGA. The CDR3 contains 18 residues. Trimming pared 5 bases from V and 0 bases from J, leaving 20 bases between.

Only a few counts were recorded for this clone. The chain recombines TRBV27 with TRBJ1-2; 8 bases fit TRBD1. The CDR3 totals 13 residues. The ends lost 10 bases at V and 1 base at J; junction bases unmatched: 5. Germline loops: CDR1 MNHEY, CDR2 SMNVEV (reference sequence). The CDR3 loop is CATRQGSNYGYTF. CDR3 DNA sequence: TGTGCCACCCGACAGGGGAGTAACTATGGCTACACCTTC.

The J gene is TRBJ1-2, the V gene TRBV5-5, with D possibly being TRBD1 (6 bases). Trimming took 5 bases from V and 9 from J, leaving 11 bases between them. This CDR3 spans 11 amino acids. Germline CDR1 and CDR2: SGHKS and YYEKEE (reference sequence). The CDR3 protein is CASRYRESYTF. The CDR3 bases are TGTGCCAGCAGATACAGGGAAAGCTACACCTTC.

This clone has just a few counts. J is TRBJ1-1 and V is TRBV7-8; 7 bases agree with TRBD1. The J segment lost 3 bases and the V segment lost 1 base, leaving 8 bases of the junction unmatched. The CDR3 consists of 16 residues. Germline lookup yields CDR1 SGHVS and CDR2 FQNEAQ. The CDR3 DNA sequence: TGTGCCAGCAGCTTAGTAGGGGGCAAGTTGGACACTGAAGCTTTCTTT. Amino acids: CASSLVGGKLDTEAFF. Complete variable domain (other parts from reference TRBV7-8 and TRBJ1-1): GAGVSQSPRYKVAKRGQDVALRCDPISGHVSLFWYQQALGQGPEFLTYFQNEAQLDKSGLPSDRFFAERPEGSVSTLKIQRTQQEDSAVYLCASSLVGGKLDTEAFFGQGTRLTVV.

This sequence joins TRBV7-3 and TRBJ2-7, with 8 bases matching TRBD1. Trimming took 5 bases from V and 8 from J; bases not matched to a gene: 8. This CDR3 is built from 13 residues. Germline assignment: CDR1 SGHTA and CDR2 FQGTGA. The CDR3 loop is CASSPVTGDKQYF. CDR3 sequence (DNA): TGTGCCAGCAGCCCTGTGACAGGGGATAAGCAGTACTTC. Looking up the rest from reference TRBV7-3 and TRBJ2-7 gives the full variable domain: GAGVSQTPSNKVTEKGKYVELRCDPISGHTALYWYRQSLGQGPEFLIYFQGTGAADDSGLPNDRFFAVRPEGSVSTLKIQRTERGDSAVYLCASSPVTGDKQYFGPGTRLTVT.

The V call is TRBV9, the J call TRBJ2-3, with D possibly matching TRBD1 (6 bases). V was cut by 0 bases and J by 4 bases, with 18 bases left in between. CDR1 and CDR2 (germline): SGDLS, YYNGEE. There are 17 residues in the CDR3. The CDR3 protein is CASSVENGQSIADTQYF. The CDR3, as DNA: TGTGCCAGCAGCGTAGAGAATGGACAGTCGATTGCAGATACGCAGTATTTT. The full variable domain, with the rest looked up from reference TRBV9 and TRBJ2-3, is DSGVTQTPKHLITATGQRVTLRCSPRSGDLSVYWYQQSLDQGLQFLIQYYNGEERAKGNILERFSAQQFPDLHSELNLSSLELGDSALYFCASSVENGQSIADTQYFGPGTRLTVL.

J is TRBJ2-3 and V is TRBV6-4; 10 bases are shared with TRBD1. V shed 6 bases and J 4 bases; nucleotides not matched to a gene: 4. CDR1 and CDR2 (germline): MRHNA, SNTAGT. The CDR3 has 14 amino acids. CDR3 protein: CASSPGQGSDTQYF. The CDR3, as DNA: TGTGCCAGCAGCCCGGGACAGGGGTCAGATACGCAGTATTTT.

The J gene is TRBJ2-2, the V gene TRBV5-4, with 12 bases lining up with TRBD1. The trim removed 3 bases at V and 0 bases at J, leaving 6 bases unmatched. CDR1 and CDR2 from the germline V gene are SGHNT and YYREEE (reference sequence). This CDR3 contains 18 residues. The CDR3 loop is CASSSPGQGAANTGELFF. As DNA, the CDR3 is TGTGCCAGCAGCTCGCCGGGACAGGGGGCGGCGAACACCGGGGAGCTGTTTTTT.

This clone has just one count. The CDR3 loop reads CASSLRSGTGVNEQFF. DNA of the CDR3: TGTGCCAGCAGCTTGCGGTCCGGGACAGGGGTCAATGAGCAGTTCTTC. This chain uses TRBV5-6 with TRBJ2-1; 10 nucleotides agree with TRBD1. CDR1 and CDR2 (germline): SGHDT, YYEEEE. V lost 1 base and J lost 6; bases outside the gene matches: 7. There are 16 residues in the CDR3.

The chain links TRBV9 to TRBJ1-1; 7 bases map to TRBD1. Germline lookup yields CDR1 SGDLS and CDR2 YYNGEE. V lost 2 bases to trimming and J lost 5 bases; unmatched junction nucleotides: 6. CDR3 length: 14 residues. The CDR3, as DNA: TGTGCCAGCAGCGTCACAGGGGTGAGGACTGAAGCTTTCTTT. Its protein is CASSVTGVRTEAFF.